Included here is one TCR beta chain sequence, with context. The data belong to a study of blood T cell repertoires in COVID-19. The wider study: The United States, Italy and Spain supplied acute and convalescent COVID-19 samples. PBMCs, B-cell-depleted T cells, or T cells provided the cDNA or gDNA that made up the material.

In the source study's methods: Estimates of nucleated cell counts were drawn from the amplification of reference gene primers. Clones were read by immunoSEQ multiplex PCR, and TCRdb kept only the in-frame ones, dropping some. That table gives V, J and clone size, and the DNA gave D and trimming. This table has approximately 15,000 clones, approximately 81% appearing once. V lost 5 bases, J lost 5 bases, and 5 bases stayed unmatched. Germline V CDR1 and CDR2: MNHEY, SVGAGI. This CDR3 has 15 residues. The TCR sequence derives from a human donor in a cohort sampled during active COVID-19. Sequencing was done on a sample of peripheral blood. This chain joins TRBV6-5 and TRBJ2-7; 14 bases are a match to TRBD2. DNA for the CDR3: TGTGCCAGCAGTACGACTAGCGGGAGGGCCGACGAGCAGTACTTC. Protein: CASSTTSGRADEQYF.